Sequencing of this TCR beta chain was carried out in a study of T cell responses to AZD1222 COVID-19 vaccine. Overall study results and limits: Increased Spike-specific TCR breadth and depth were observed after two AZD1222 doses. Just six people given AZD1222 tested seropositive at baseline.

Turning to this clone: Its target is not known. Distinct nucleotide sequences in the sample also encode this CDR3.

V was clipped by 4 bases and J by 7 bases; unmatched bases: 9. The CDR3 has 14 amino acids. In germline, CDR1 is SGHTA, CDR2 FQGTGA. Method: immunoSEQ multiplex PCR; TCRdb's copy keeps in-frame clones and lacks some. The sample has about 180,000 clones, 85% to 90% seen once. The receptor was derived from an adult in good health. This sequence joins TRBV7-3 and TRBJ1-1, with 7 positions matching TRBD1. This sample comprised peripheral blood, obtained on day 0 of AZD1222 vaccination. In DNA, the CDR3 is TGTGCCAGCAGCTCTACAGGGGAATTGGGTGAAGCTTTCTTT. It translates to CASSSTGELGEAFF. The whole variable domain, remainder taken from reference TRBV7-3 and TRBJ1-1, is GAGVSQTPSNKVTEKGKYVELRCDPISGHTALYWYRQSLGQGPEFLIYFQGTGAADDSGLPNDRFFAVRPEGSVSTLKIQRTERGDSAVYLCASSSTGELGEAFFGQGTRLTVV.